The 29 T cell receptor beta chains given below trace back to one sample, sequenced in a study of blood T cell repertoires in COVID-19. Some clones are missing from TCRdb's copy, which holds only in-frame ones; the method was immunoSEQ multiplex PCR. The sample yields around 340,000 clones, roughly 90% seen once. The sample taken for sequencing was PBMCs or T cells enriched from blood (not recorded which). The receptors were sampled from a woman aged 25-40 years who had been exposed to COVID-19.

In nucleotides, the CDR3 is TGCAGCGTCGAGGGACTAGCGGGAGTCGGTGAGCAGTTCTTC. This sequence encodes CSVEGLAGVGEQFF. The rearrangement uses TRBV29-1 and TRBJ2-1; TRBD2 matches at 14 bases. CDR3 length: 14 residues. CDR1 and CDR2 (germline): SQVTM, ANQGSEA. V gave up 6 bases and J gave up 9 bases; unmatched junction bases: 7.

In the case of this clone: One end of the junction is discordant with germline, which a read error may explain. The sample has other DNA sequences that encode this CDR3 too. The genes are TRBV28 and TRBJ1-5, with 10 positions matching TRBD1. Per germline, CDR1 MDHEN and CDR2 SYDVKM. The CDR3 extends over 16 amino acids. Here the CDR3 DNA reads TGTGCCAGCAGCCCTTGGGTCGGGACAGGGGCTCAGCCTCAGCATTTT. It translates to CASSPWVGTGAQPQHF.

The chain joins TRBV21-1 to TRBJ1-5. TRBV21-1 is assigned pseudogene status. The CDR3 totals 15 residues. The CDR3 nucleotides are TGTGCCAGCAGCAAACTTAGGGGGGGAATACAGCCCCAGCATTTT. It is translated as CASSKLRGGIQPQHF.

The chain joins TRBV19 to TRBJ1-5; TRBD1 matches 8 bases. This CDR3 is 16 amino acids long. The V gene end was trimmed by 5 bases and the J gene end by 2 bases; junction bases not matched to a gene: 8. The germline V gene has CDR1 LNHDA and CDR2 SQIVND (reference sequence). This CDR3 is CASSFQGARGNQPQHF. The CDR3 nucleotides read TGTGCCAGTAGTTTTCAGGGGGCGCGGGGCAATCAGCCCCAGCATTTT.

The chain couples TRBV7-9 to TRBJ1-1; 8 bases align to TRBD1. The trim removed 1 base at V and 5 bases at J, leaving 6 bases unmatched. The length of the CDR3 is 15 residues. CDR1 is SEHNR and CDR2 is FQNEAQ in the germline V gene (reference sequence). DNA for the CDR3: TGTGCCAGCAGCTTAGGGGCAGGGGGCGTAACTGAAGCTTTCTTT. Translating it yields CASSLGAGGVTEAFF.

The V gene is TRBV12-5, the J gene TRBJ2-5, with 9 bases aligning to TRBD1. The J segment lost 5 bases and the V segment lost 1 base, leaving 8 bases of the junction unmatched. Looked up from germline, CDR1 is LGHNT and CDR2 is FRNRAP. This CDR3 has 16 residues. The CDR3 sequence: CASGLGHRGLGETQYF. In DNA, the CDR3 is TGTGCTAGTGGTTTGGGCCACAGGGGGCTGGGGGAGACCCAGTACTTC.

The chain recombines TRBV11-2 with TRBJ2-5; 8 bases are a match to TRBD2. From germline, CDR1 is SGHAT and CDR2 FQNNGV. This CDR3 comprises 16 residues. The V gene end was trimmed by 6 bases and the J gene end by 9 bases; junction bases not matched to a gene: 18. The chain's CDR3 is CASSLGRIRREEAQYF. Here the CDR3 DNA reads TGTGCCAGCAGTCTTGGTAGGATACGGCGGGAGGAGGCCCAGTACTTC. Full variable domain (missing parts from reference TRBV11-2 and TRBJ2-5): EAGVAQSPRYKIIEKRQSVAFWCNPISGHATLYWYQQILGQGPKLLIQFQNNGVVDDSQLPKDRFSAERLKGVDSTLKIQPAKLEDSAVYLCASSLGRIRREEAQYFGPGTRLLVL.

The genes are TRBV5-1 and TRBJ2-5; TRBD2 agrees at 11 bases. The trim removed 0 bases at V and 5 bases at J, leaving 6 bases unmatched. The CDR3 covers 16 residues. Germline lookup yields CDR1 SGHRS and CDR2 YFSETQ. The CDR3 nucleotides read TGCGCCAGCAGCTTGGGTAGCGGGAGGGGCATTGAGACCCAGTACTTC. Protein sequence: CASSLGSGRGIETQYF.

This sequence joins TRBV5-1 and TRBJ2-3, with 12 bases lining up with TRBD2. This CDR3 comprises 18 residues. The J segment lost 4 bases and the V segment lost 0 bases, leaving 9 bases of the junction unmatched. Germline CDR1 SGHRS, CDR2 YFSETQ. The CDR3 sequence is CASSLAKTSGRSADTQYF. In DNA form, the CDR3 reads TGCGCCAGCAGCTTGGCGAAGACTAGCGGGAGATCGGCAGATACGCAGTATTTT.

A single count supports this clone. The chain carries TRBV18 and TRBJ2-7, with D unresolved. Germline-derived CDR1 and CDR2 are KGHSH and LQKENI. V dropped 2 bases and J dropped 4 bases, with 15 bases sitting between them. CDR3 length: 15 amino acids. This CDR3 reads CASSPRAKTSYEQYF. The CDR3 nucleotides are TGTGCCAGCTCACCAAGAGCGAAGACGTCTTACGAGCAGTACTTC.

V usage is TRBV5-1 and J usage is TRBJ2-7; no clear D. V gave up 1 base and J gave up 0 bases, with 11 bases separating them. There are 15 residues in the CDR3. Germline V gene lookup returns CDR1 SGHRS and CDR2 YFSETQ. CDR3 in DNA: TGCGCCAGCAGCTTGTTAGCATTGAGCTCCTACGAGCAGTACTTC. Translation gives CASSLLALSSYEQYF.

As concerns this clone: The germline gene is not matched at one end of the junction; a read error may be the cause. The rearrangement links TRBV20-1 to TRBJ2-7, with TRBD2 identical over 8 bases. Germline assignment: CDR1 DFQATT and CDR2 SNEGSKA (reference sequence). This CDR3 spans 10 amino acids. CDR3 sequence: CSASVGRGVF. The DNA of the CDR3 is TGCAGTGCTAGCGTCGGGAGGGGGGTCTTC.

This chain's CDR3 is CASSLGQEKSYGYTF. Written as DNA, the CDR3 is TGTGCCAGCAGCTTGGGTCAGGAAAAGTCCTATGGCTACACCTTC. V and J are TRBV5-4 and TRBJ1-2; D not resolved. CDR1 and CDR2 (germline): SGHNT, YYREEE (reference sequence). Trimming removed 0 bases from V and 4 bases from J, with 13 bases in between. The CDR3 has 15 residues.

V is TRBV27 and J is TRBJ2-1; 9 positions agree with TRBD2. Germline-derived CDR1 and CDR2 are MNHEY and SMNVEV (reference sequence). Trimming at V came to 6 bases and at J to 4 bases, leaving 13 bases not matched to a gene. The CDR3 loop spans 17 amino acids. This CDR3 is CASSTLSPLAGYNEQFF. The DNA of the CDR3 is TGTGCCAGCAGCACCCTATCTCCGCTAGCGGGGTACAATGAGCAGTTCTTC.

The sample holds a few counts of this clone. The chain links TRBV30 to TRBJ1-2; D ambiguous. Trimming cost V 8 bases and J 7 bases, with 20 bases left between them. The CDR3 is made up of 13 amino acids. Germline V gene sequence: CDR1 GTSNPN, CDR2 SVGIG (reference sequence). The CDR3 DNA is TGTGCCCGCTCCGCCGGGTGGGGAGGTGGCTACACCTTC. Protein product: CARSAGWGGGYTF. The full variable domain, completed using reference TRBV30 and TRBJ1-2, is SQTIHQWPATLVQPVGSPLSLECTVEGTSNPNLYWYRQAAGRGLQLLFYSVGIGQISSEVPQNLSASRPQDRQFILSSKKLLLSDSGFYLCARSAGWGGGYTFGSGTRLTVV.

With regard to this clone: An end of the junction does not agree with germline; a read error may underlie this. V and J are TRBV7-3 and TRBJ2-5, with TRBD2 matching 14 bases. This CDR3 has 16 amino acids. Germline CDR1 and CDR2: SGHTA and FQGTGA. The CDR3 loop reads CASSLTGTSGRETQYF. CDR3 nucleotides: TGTGCCAGCAGCCTAACCGGGACTAGCGGGAGAGAGACCCAGTACTTC.

This chain uses TRBV7-2 with TRBJ2-5, with D possibly matching TRBD1 (6 bases). The CDR3 is 17 residues long. Per germline, CDR1 SGHTA and CDR2 FQGNSA. Between the trimmed V and J ends, which lost 2 bases and 1 base, there was a span of 17 bases. The CDR3 DNA reads TGTGCCAGCAGCTTATTAGGGGGTTTGGGTGGCCAAGAGACCCAGTACTTC. Amino acid sequence: CASSLLGGLGGQETQYF. Based on the CDR3 plus reference TRBV7-2 and TRBJ2-5, the full variable domain is GAGVSQSPSNKVTEKGKDVELRCDPISGHTALYWYRQSLGQGLEFLIYFQGNSAPDKSGLPSDRFSAERTGGSVSTLTIQRTQQEDSAVYLCASSLLGGLGGQETQYFGPGTRLLVL.

The genes are TRBV11-2 and TRBJ1-1, with D maybe TRBD1 (5 bases). The CDR3 contains 14 residues. Germline CDR1 and CDR2: SGHAT and FQNNGV. V dropped 0 bases and J dropped 11 bases, with 16 bases sitting between them. For the CDR3, the DNA is TGTGCCAGCAGCTTAGATTATGAAGGGGATCGGGCTTTCTTT. Translating it yields CASSLDYEGDRAFF.

The V and J genes are TRBV2 and TRBJ1-5; D is undetermined. The germline CDR1 and CDR2 sequences are SNHLY and FYNNEI. Trimming pared 1 base from V and 7 bases from J, leaving 11 bases between. This CDR3 contains 14 residues. The CDR3 DNA reads as TGTGCCAGCAGTGAAGGTGCGGGCGACCAGCCCCAGCATTTT. It encodes CASSEGAGDQPQHF.

As regards this clone: Other DNA sequences of this sample code for an identical CDR3. The genes are TRBV28 and TRBJ2-7, with D unresolved. The CDR3 is 12 residues long. Between the trimmed V and J ends, which lost 1 base and 3 bases, there was a span of 4 bases. Germline assignment: CDR1 MDHEN and CDR2 SYDVKM. The CDR3 DNA is TGTGCCAGCAGTTTATACAGCTACGAGCAGTACTTC. Translating it yields CASSLYSYEQYF.

The rearrangement links TRBV5-4 to TRBJ2-5; 12 bases map to TRBD2. The germline V gene encodes CDR1 SGHNT and CDR2 YYREEE (reference sequence). V dropped 0 bases and J dropped 5; count of bases not matched to a gene: 5. The CDR3 extends over 16 amino acids. The CDR3 spells CASSLGLAGEVETQYF. The CDR3 nucleotides are TGTGCCAGCAGCTTGGGACTAGCGGGAGAGGTGGAGACCCAGTACTTC. The full variable domain, with the rest looked up from reference TRBV5-4 and TRBJ2-5, is ETGVTQSPTHLIKTRGQQVTLRCSSQSGHNTVSWYQQALGQGPQFIFQYYREEENGRGNFPPRFSGLQFPNYSSELNVNALELDDSALYLCASSLGLAGEVETQYFGPGTRLLVL.

This chain uses TRBV29-1 with TRBJ1-1, with a possible D match to TRBD1 (6 bases). Germline CDR1 and CDR2: SQVTM and ANQGSEA. V was shortened by 4 bases and J by 4 bases, with 13 bases between the two germline ends. The CDR3 runs 13 residues. The CDR3 is CSVAGGQGTEAFF. The DNA of the CDR3 is TGCAGCGTTGCTGGGGGCCAGGGCACTGAAGCTTTCTTT. Based on the CDR3 plus reference TRBV29-1 and TRBJ1-1, the full variable domain is SAVISQKPSRDICQRGTSLTIQCQVDSQVTMMFWYRQQPGQSLTLIATANQGSEATYESGFVIDKFPISRPNLTFSTLTVSNMSPEDSSIYLCSVAGGQGTEAFFGQGTRLTVV.

The chain couples TRBV7-9 to TRBJ1-1, with no clear D. The germline CDR1 and CDR2 sequences are SEHNR and FQNEAQ (reference sequence). CDR3 length: 16 residues. Trimming pared 3 bases from V and 0 bases from J, leaving 14 bases between. In DNA form, the CDR3 reads TGTGCCAGCAGCTTCCCGCGGACGGGAGTGAACACTGAAGCTTTCTTT. It is translated as CASSFPRTGVNTEAFF.

V is TRBV27 and J is TRBJ2-2, with a possible D match to TRBD1 (6 bases). The germline V and J ends were trimmed by 4 bases and 4 bases, with 13 bases remaining between them. The CDR3 has 15 residues. Germline CDR1 and CDR2: MNHEY and SMNVEV (reference sequence). The CDR3 nucleotides are TGTGCCAGCAGTTGGAACAGGGAGACCACCGGGGAGCTGTTTTTT. Translation gives CASSWNRETTGELFF.

The gene calls are TRBV27 and TRBJ1-1; D gene ambiguous. The germline CDR1 and CDR2 sequences are MNHEY and SMNVEV (reference sequence). V lost 3 bases and J 3 bases, leaving 11 bases between the germline ends. This CDR3 has 14 residues. This CDR3 reads CASSFWGGDTEAFF. The CDR3 DNA follows: TGTGCCAGCAGTTTCTGGGGAGGTGACACTGAAGCTTTCTTT.

The chain carries TRBV5-4 and TRBJ1-2; 7 nucleotides line up with TRBD1. The CDR3 loop spans 17 amino acids. V gave up 1 base and J gave up 1 base; unmatched junction bases: 10. Germline CDR1 is SGHNT and CDR2 is YYREEE (reference sequence). In DNA, the CDR3 is TGTGCCAGCAGCTTGTCAGGGGGGCAGCCTGTTAACTATGGCTACACCTTC. This encodes CASSLSGGQPVNYGYTF. The full variable domain, completed using reference TRBV5-4 and TRBJ1-2, is ETGVTQSPTHLIKTRGQQVTLRCSSQSGHNTVSWYQQALGQGPQFIFQYYREEENGRGNFPPRFSGLQFPNYSSELNVNALELDDSALYLCASSLSGGQPVNYGYTFGSGTRLTVV.

The chain combines TRBV7-3 with TRBJ1-3; D gene uncertain. CDR3 length equals 15 residues. The V gene's germline CDR1 is SGHTA and CDR2 FQGTGA. V gave up 5 bases and J gave up 0 bases, with 11 bases separating them. As DNA, the CDR3 is TGTGCCAGCAGCCCCACGGGGAGCTCTGGAAACACCATATATTTT. Translation gives CASSPTGSSGNTIYF.

The rearrangement links TRBV6-2 or TRBV6-3 to TRBJ1-1; D is undetermined. Germline V CDR1 and CDR2: MNHEY, SVGEGT. The germline V and J ends were trimmed by 5 bases and 6 bases, with 10 bases remaining between them. This CDR3 has 12 amino acids. The CDR3 region is CASSPVVAEAFF. In DNA, the CDR3 is TGTGCCAGCAGTCCGGTGGTGGCTGAAGCTTTCTTT.

V usage is TRBV28 and J usage is TRBJ1-6; perhaps TRBD1 as D (6 bases). The CDR3 length is 12 residues. CDR1 and CDR2 (germline): MDHEN, SYDVKM. DNA of the CDR3: TGTGCTGAGAACAGGGCTAATTCACCCCTCCACTTT. Protein product: CAENRANSPLHF.